This TCR beta chain was captured by sequencing in a study of blood T cell repertoires in COVID-19. CDR1 and CDR2 from the germline V gene are LNHDA and SQIVND (reference sequence). CDR3 length: 15 residues. V lost 6 bases and J 0 bases, leaving 12 bases between the germline ends. Using immunoSEQ multiplex PCR, the repertoire was profiled, and TCRdb retains in-frame clones only, with some absent. The data contain under 350,000 clones, around 90% of them singletons. This receptor was identified in a woman between 35 and 50 years old who had recovered from COVID-19. Sequencing was done on a sample of PBMCs or T cells enriched from blood (not recorded which). The chain is built from TRBV19 and TRBJ2-1, with D possibly TRBD2 on 5 matching bases. The DNA of the CDR3 is TGTGCCAGTAGGACGGGGTCCAGCTCCTACAATGAGCAGTTCTTC. Protein sequence: CASRTGSSSYNEQFF.